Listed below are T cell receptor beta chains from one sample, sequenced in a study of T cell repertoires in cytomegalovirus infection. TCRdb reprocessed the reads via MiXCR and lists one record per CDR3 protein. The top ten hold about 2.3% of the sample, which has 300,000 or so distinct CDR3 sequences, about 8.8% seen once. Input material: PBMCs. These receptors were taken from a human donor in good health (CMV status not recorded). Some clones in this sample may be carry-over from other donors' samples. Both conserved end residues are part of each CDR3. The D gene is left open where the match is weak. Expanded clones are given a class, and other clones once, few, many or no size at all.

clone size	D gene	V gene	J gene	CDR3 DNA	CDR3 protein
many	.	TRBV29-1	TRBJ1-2	TGCAGCGTTGAAGGGAACTATGGCTACACCTTC	CSVEGNYGYTF
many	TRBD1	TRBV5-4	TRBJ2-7	TGTGCCAGCAGCCTCAGGACAGGGGAATCCTACGAGCAGTACTTC	CASSLRTGESYEQYF
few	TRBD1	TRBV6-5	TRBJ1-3	TGTGCCAGCAGGTCCGGGACAGGGATGGTGCTCGGGTCTGACACCATATATTTT	CASRSGTGMVLGSDTIYF
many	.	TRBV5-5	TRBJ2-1	TGTGCCAGCAGCTTGCTGGGGGGACTGGTCCAAGGCGATGAGCAGTTCTTC	CASSLLGGLVQGDEQFF
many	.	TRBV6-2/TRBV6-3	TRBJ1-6	TGTGCCAGCAGTCGGTCCTTCTATAATTCACCCCTCCACTTT	CASSRSFYNSPLHF
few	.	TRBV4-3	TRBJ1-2	TGCGCCAGCAGCCAAGAGGCCGGTGGCTATGGCTACACCTTC	CASSQEAGGYGYTF
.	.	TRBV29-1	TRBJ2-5	TGCAGCGTTGGAGGGGGGGTCCAAGAGACCCAGTACTTC	CSVGGGVQETQYF
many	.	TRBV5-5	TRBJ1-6	TGTGCCAGCAGCCTACAGGGACGAGGGTCACCCCTCCACTTT	CASSLQGRGSPLHF
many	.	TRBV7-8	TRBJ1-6	TGTGCCAGCAGCCCCCAATCCTATAATTCACCCCTCCACTTT	CASSPQSYNSPLHF
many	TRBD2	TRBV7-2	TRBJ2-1	TGTGCCAGCAGCCCCTTTAGGGGCGGGGGGGCCGCGGATGAGCAGTTCTTC	CASSPFRGGGAADEQFF
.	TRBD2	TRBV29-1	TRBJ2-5	TGCAGCGTCGAGGGACTAGCGGGGGGGGAGGGAGGAGAGACCCAGTACTTC	CSVEGLAGGEGGETQYF
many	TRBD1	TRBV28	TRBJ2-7	TGTGCCAGCAGTCCTGGGGGACAGGGGGTTTACTACGAGCAGTACTTC	CASSPGGQGVYYEQYF
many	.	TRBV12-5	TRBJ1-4	TGTGCTAGTGGTCCGGAGGTGAGGGGAGGCGAAAAACTGTTTTTT	CASGPEVRGGEKLFF
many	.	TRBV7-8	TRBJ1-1	TGTGCCAGCAGCCCCCTGGGAGGGATGAACACTGAAGCTTTCTTT	CASSPLGGMNTEAFF
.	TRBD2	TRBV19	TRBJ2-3	TGTGCCAGTAGTATAGACCCCCCGGGACTAGCGGGCCTTACGCAGTATTTT	CASSIDPPGLAGLTQYF
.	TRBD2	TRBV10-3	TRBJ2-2	TGTGCCATCAGTGCCGTCCTAGCGGGGGCGCATACCGGGGAGCTGTTTTTT	CAISAVLAGAHTGELFF
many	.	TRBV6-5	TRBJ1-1	TGTGCCAGCAGTTCGACACTCCTCGAAGCTTTCTTT	CASSSTLLEAFF
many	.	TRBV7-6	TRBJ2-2	TGTGCCAGCAGCTTAGCCGCGGGGGCTTTCACCGGGGAGCTGTTTTTT	CASSLAAGAFTGELFF
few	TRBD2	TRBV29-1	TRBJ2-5	TGCAGCGTTCACGACTGGACTAGGCAAGAGACCCAGTACTTC	CSVHDWTRQETQYF
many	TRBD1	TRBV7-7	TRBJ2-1	TGTGCTAGCAGCCCGTTCGGACAGGGTGGTACTAGCTCCTACAATGAGCAGTTCTTC	CASSPFGQGGTSSYNEQFF
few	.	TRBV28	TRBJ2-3	TGTGCCAGCAGCCCTCAGGGAGGCACAGATACGCAGTATTTT	CASSPQGGTDTQYF
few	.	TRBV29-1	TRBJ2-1	TGCAGCGTTGAAAAAGGGGCAGCCAGCTCCTACAATGAGCAGTTCTTC	CSVEKGAASSYNEQFF